This entry concerns a single TCR beta chain. The target antigen is unknown. Germline and junction disagree at one end, which may indicate a read error. The CDR3 is 13 residues long. CDR1 and CDR2 from the germline V gene are SGHVS and FQNEAQ. The data are from a study of tumor-infiltrating lymphocytes in primary liver carcinoma. Study-level points and caveats: Less overlap was seen in tumor-adjacent and tumor-blood pairs than in tumor region pairs.

Unsorted bulk tissue (about 18-30 mg) underwent RNA and DNA co-extraction. Primary liver carcinomas in the patients were surgically resected. A constant-region primer served to make TCR beta cDNA from roughly 460 ng total RNA. TCR beta libraries came from three nested multiplex PCR rounds using slightly modified ARM-PCR. With TRBV1-TRBV30 forward primers and a C-beta reverse primer, the first two PCR rounds were run for approximately 10 cycles each. MiXCR, applied by TCRdb to the multiplex PCR reads, yields one record per CDR3 protein. Of 40,000 to 50,000 distinct CDR3 sequences listed, about three quarters were seen once; the top ten hold 20% to 30%.

This rearrangement joins TRBV7-8 to TRBJ2-7; D uncertain. The sequenced sample consisted of liver tumor tissue from sampling region 3. As to subset: tumor region T3, left-lateral pole. This sequence originates from a middle-aged man with primary liver carcinoma and hepatitis B virus infection. The CDR3 nucleotides are TGTGTCAGCAACGTGGACGTCTCATACGAGCAGTACTTC. Amino acid sequence: CVSNVDVSYEQYF.